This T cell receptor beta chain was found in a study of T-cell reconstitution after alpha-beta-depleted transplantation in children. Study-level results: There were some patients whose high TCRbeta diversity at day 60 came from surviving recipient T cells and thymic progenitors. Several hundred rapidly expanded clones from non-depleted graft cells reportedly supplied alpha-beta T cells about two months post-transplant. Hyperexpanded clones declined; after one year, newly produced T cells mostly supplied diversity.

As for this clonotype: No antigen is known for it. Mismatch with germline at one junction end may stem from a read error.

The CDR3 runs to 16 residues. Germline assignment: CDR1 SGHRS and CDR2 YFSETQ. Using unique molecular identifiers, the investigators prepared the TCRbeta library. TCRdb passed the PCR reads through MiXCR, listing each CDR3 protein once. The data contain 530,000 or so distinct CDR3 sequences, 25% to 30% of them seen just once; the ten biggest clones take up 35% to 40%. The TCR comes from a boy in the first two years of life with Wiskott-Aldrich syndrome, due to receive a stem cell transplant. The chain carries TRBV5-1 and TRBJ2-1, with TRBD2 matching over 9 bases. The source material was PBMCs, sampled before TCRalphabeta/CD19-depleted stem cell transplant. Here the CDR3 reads CASSPDLAGAYDEQFF. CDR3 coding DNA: TGCGCCAGCAGCCCCGACTTAGCGGGAGCCTACGATGAGCAGTTCTTC.